Each of the 16 T cell receptor beta chains below was sequenced from the same sample in a study of CD8 T cells in Susac syndrome. Random-hexamer reverse transcription was applied to roughly 0.5 to 1 ug RNA. TCRdb redid the calling of the immunoSEQ multiplex PCR reads with MiXCR, one entry per CDR3 protein. The sample lists some 130,000 distinct CDR3 sequences, approximately 94% occurring once. The sample comprised CD4+ T cells from PBMCs. These receptor sequences come from a human donor with multiple sclerosis.

This chain links TRBV3-1 with TRBJ1-6, with D tentatively TRBD1 (5 bases). CDR1 and CDR2 (germline): LGHDT, YNNKEL (reference sequence). Trimming left V 8 bases short and J 10 bases short, with 21 bases between. The CDR3 consists of 15 residues. CDR3 in amino acids: CASSRGGGVESPLHF. CDR3 coding DNA: TGTGCCAGCTCTCGGGGGGGAGGGGTGGAATCACCCCTCCACTTT.

The V and J genes are TRBV6-2 or TRBV6-3 and TRBJ1-5; D is unresolved. The ends were cut back, 7 bases at V and 3 bases at J, with 16 bases in the middle. The CDR3 totals 15 residues. CDR1 is MNHEY, CDR2 SVGEGT, per germline. In nucleotides, the CDR3 is TGTGCCAGCACCCACGGGTACAGAAACAATCAGCCCCAGCATTTT. It yields the protein CASTHGYRNNQPQHF.

The chain employs TRBV23-1 and TRBJ1-5; weak D call: TRBD1 (5 bases). TRBV23-1 is an ORF; its function is uncertain. The CDR3 is 12 residues long. V was trimmed by 8 bases and J by 5 bases, leaving 10 bases between them. The CDR3 sequence: CASRDSHQPQHF. The CDR3 bases are TGCGCCAGCCGGGACTCTCATCAGCCCCAGCATTTT.

Here the CDR3 DNA reads TGTGCCAGCAGCTTAGAGGCGAAAGGGCACCCGACAGATACGCAGTATTTT. This sequence encodes CASSLEAKGHPTDTQYF. V and J are TRBV11-2 and TRBJ2-3; D is unresolved. V dropped 0 bases and J dropped 3 bases, with 16 bases sitting between them. This CDR3 is built from 17 residues. Germline CDR1 reads SGHAT; CDR2 reads FQNNGV. The entire variable domain, with the rest obtained from reference TRBV11-2 and TRBJ2-3, is as follows: EAGVAQSPRYKIIEKRQSVAFWCNPISGHATLYWYQQILGQGPKLLIQFQNNGVVDDSQLPKDRFSAERLKGVDSTLKIQPAKLEDSAVYLCASSLEAKGHPTDTQYFGPGTRLTVL.

This chain links TRBV12-3 or TRBV12-4 with TRBJ2-5; D gene unclear. The length of the CDR3 is 15 residues. V gave up 6 bases and J gave up 2 bases, with 16 bases separating them. The CDR3 sequence is CASSPLYGWQETQYF. CDR3 nucleotides: TGTGCCAGCAGCCCCCTCTACGGGTGGCAAGAGACCCAGTACTTC.

V usage is TRBV7-9 and J usage is TRBJ2-7; D is tentatively TRBD1 or TRBD2 (5 bases each). V was shortened by 6 bases and J by 1 base, with 10 bases between the two germline ends. Germline assignment: CDR1 SEHNR and CDR2 FQNEAQ (reference sequence). The CDR3 totals 13 residues. The CDR3: CASRRGDSYEQYF. The CDR3 DNA is TGTGCCAGCAGGAGAGGGGATTCCTACGAGCAGTACTTC. Full variable domain (rest looked up from reference TRBV7-9 and TRBJ2-7): DTGVSQNPRHKITKRGQNVTFRCDPISEHNRLYWYRQTLGQGPEFLTYFQNEAQLEKSRLLSDRFSAERPKGSFSTLEIQRTEQGDSAMYLCASRRGDSYEQYFGPGTRLTVT.

This rearrangement joins TRBV5-1 to TRBJ1-4; TRBD1 might be the D (6 bases). The CDR3 consists of 14 residues. The V gene lost 0 bases and the J gene lost 9 bases, with 12 bases spanning the gap. Germline V CDR1 and CDR2: SGHRS, YFSETQ. The chain's CDR3 is CASSLGQVDQKLFF. In nucleotides, the CDR3 is TGCGCCAGCAGCTTGGGACAGGTCGACCAAAAACTGTTTTTT.

The chain combines TRBV12-5 with TRBJ2-7; 8 bases match TRBD1. The CDR3 loop spans 15 amino acids. Germline loops: CDR1 LGHNT, CDR2 FRNRAP. J was trimmed by 11 bases and V by 5 bases; bases with no gene match: 17. CDR3 loop: CASGLGGTGPGREYF. CDR3 in DNA: TGTGCTAGTGGTCTAGGCGGGACAGGCCCCGGTCGAGAGTACTTC.

The CDR3 nucleotides read TGTGCCAGCAGCTTTAAGCTAGCGGGAGCCCCAGGGACCCAGTACTTC. Translated: CASSFKLAGAPGTQYF. The rearrangement links TRBV7-2 to TRBJ2-5; 10 bases are shared with TRBD2. The germline gives CDR1 SGHTA, CDR2 FQGNSA. The CDR3 has 16 residues. J gave up 7 bases and V 3 bases, and 11 bases lay outside the gene matches.

V usage is TRBV5-6 and J usage is TRBJ1-1, with D perhaps matching TRBD1 (5 bases). Trimming stripped 4 bases from V and 3 bases from J, with 16 bases between. The germline CDR1 and CDR2 sequences are SGHDT and YYEEEE. There are 15 residues in the CDR3. DNA for the CDR3: TGTGCCAGCAGCGCGGGAAGGGTCAGGGACACTGAAGCTTTCTTT. This translates into CASSAGRVRDTEAFF. The full variable domain, rest sourced from reference TRBV5-6 and TRBJ1-1, is DAGVTQSPTHLIKTRGQQVTLRCSPKSGHDTVSWYQQALGQGPQFIFQYYEEEERQRGNFPDRFSGHQFPNYSSELNVNALLLGDSALYLCASSAGRVRDTEAFFGQGTRLTVV.

CDR3 sequence reads: CASSQDTGGVSNQPQHF. The CDR3 DNA follows: TGTGCCAGCAGCCAAGATACGGGAGGGGTTAGCAATCAGCCCCAGCATTTT. The V and J genes are TRBV4-2 and TRBJ1-5, with D maybe TRBD1 (5 bases). The CDR3 sequence is 17 residues long. The germline V and J ends were trimmed by 0 bases and 0 bases, with 12 bases remaining between them. Germline lookup yields CDR1 LGHNA and CDR2 YNFKEQ.

The rearrangement joins TRBV7-9 to TRBJ2-1; D is perhaps TRBD2 (5 bases). Trimming shortened V by 5 bases and J by 2 bases, and 16 bases separated the two germline ends. CDR3 length: 16 amino acids. From germline, CDR1 is SEHNR and CDR2 FQNEAQ (reference sequence). This CDR3 reads CASSPKEGLTYNEQFF. DNA of the CDR3: TGTGCCAGCAGCCCAAAAGAGGGCCTTACCTACAATGAGCAGTTCTTC.

The rearrangement joins TRBV6-5 to TRBJ1-2; D is uncertain. The CDR3 runs to 12 residues. V was clipped by 2 bases and J by 8 bases, with 9 bases between them. Per germline, CDR1 MNHEY and CDR2 SVGAGI. In DNA, the CDR3 is TGTGCCAGCAGTTACCGCCCGGGAGGCTACACCTTC. Protein product: CASSYRPGGYTF.

The chain uses TRBV6-5 and TRBJ1-2, with a tentative D call TRBD1 (6 bases). V was trimmed by 6 bases and J by 7 bases, leaving 15 bases between them. The germline CDR1 and CDR2 sequences are MNHEY and SVGAGI. There are 13 residues in the CDR3. The CDR3 here is CASRQGREGGYTF. As DNA, the CDR3 is TGTGCCAGCAGGCAGGGGCGCGAAGGTGGCTACACCTTC.

This chain uses TRBV3-1 with TRBJ1-2; possible D gene TRBD1, 5 bases. The V end was cut by 4 bases, the J end by 8 bases, with 14 bases between. CDR3 size: 13 residues. CDR1 is LGHDT, CDR2 YNNKEL, per germline (reference sequence). The CDR3 coding sequence is TGTGCCAGCAGCCGGACGGGACCTTTGGGCTACACCTTC. Translated, it gives CASSRTGPLGYTF. Together with reference TRBV3-1 and TRBJ1-2, the CDR3 gives the full variable domain: DTAVSQTPKYLVTQMGNDKSIKCEQNLGHDTMYWYKQDSKKFLKIMFSYNNKELIINETVPNRFSPKSPDKAHLNLHINSLELGDSAVYFCASSRTGPLGYTFGSGTRLTVV.

V usage is TRBV5-6 and J usage is TRBJ1-1; D possibly corresponds to TRBD1 (6 bases). Per the germline V gene, CDR1 is SGHDT and CDR2 is YYEEEE. V was clipped by 4 bases and J by 0 bases, with 16 bases between them. CDR3 length equals 16 residues. CDR3 in amino acids: CASSLPGQGMNTEAFF. The DNA of the CDR3 is TGTGCCAGCAGCCTCCCAGGGCAGGGGATGAACACTGAAGCTTTCTTT.